Below are 29 T cell receptor beta chains sequenced from a single sample in a study of OX40 agonist ivuxolimab in advanced cancers. Assay used: immunoSEQ multiplex PCR; TCRdb lists only in-frame clones, some missing. The sample carries tens of thousands of clones, around 86% recorded once. The starting material was CD4+ or CD8+ T cells sorted from blood, obtained in a trial of the OX40 agonist ivuxolimab. The receptors were gathered from an adult with an advanced solid tumor such as melanoma, head and neck, liver or kidney cancer.

This clone was picked up a small number of times. Other DNA sequences from this sample encode an identical CDR3 as well. V usage is TRBV9 and J usage is TRBJ2-1; 11 positions agree with TRBD2. Germline-derived CDR1 and CDR2 are SGDLS and YYNGEE. There are 16 residues in the CDR3. V was clipped by 3 bases and J by 8 bases; unmatched bases: 10. The CDR3 DNA follows: TGTGCCAGCAGCGGGGTAGCGGGAGGGCATTATGATGAGCAGTTCTTC. Translated, it gives CASSGVAGGHYDEQFF.

The V and J genes are TRBV9 and TRBJ1-1; D is undetermined. Germline CDR1 reads SGDLS; CDR2 reads YYNGEE. V was clipped by 0 bases and J by 1 base, with 4 bases between them. This CDR3 has 13 amino acids. The DNA of the CDR3 is TGTGCCAGCAGCGTAGGGTGGAACACTGAAGCTTTCTTT. This gives the protein CASSVGWNTEAFF.

This chain links TRBV2 with TRBJ2-7; 7 bases line up with TRBD1. V was clipped by 6 bases and J by 2 bases; unmatched bases: 7. The germline CDR1 and CDR2 sequences are SNHLY and FYNNEI. The CDR3 length is 14 residues. The CDR3 bases are TGTGCCAGCAGCCTGACCGGGACAGCCTACGAGCAGTACGTC. It specifies CASSLTGTAYEQYV.

The chain employs TRBV5-4 and TRBJ2-7, with D possibly being TRBD1 or TRBD2 (5 bases each). The CDR3 length is 14 residues. CDR1 is SGHNT, CDR2 YYREEE, per germline (reference sequence). Trimming cost V 0 bases and J 6 bases, with 13 bases left between them. The CDR3 sequence is CASSLGGMQSEQYF. The CDR3 bases are TGTGCCAGCAGCTTGGGGGGGATGCAGAGCGAGCAGTACTTC.

The chain recombines TRBV7-8 with TRBJ2-1, with 11 bases identical to TRBD2. Germline CDR1 is SGHVS and CDR2 is FQNEAQ. V dropped 5 bases and J dropped 5; count of bases not matched to a gene: 8. CDR3 length: 16 amino acids. CDR3 DNA: TGTGCCAGCAGCAGCGCCGGGACTAGCGGCGACAATGAGCAGTTCTTC. It is translated as CASSSAGTSGDNEQFF.

The V and J genes are TRBV7-6 and TRBJ2-1; possibly TRBD2 for D (6 bases). There are 16 residues in the CDR3. V was shortened by 6 bases and J by 2 bases, with 17 bases between the two germline ends. The germline V gene has CDR1 SGHVS and CDR2 FNYEAQ. The CDR3 spells CASSNEYGTPYNEQFF. In DNA form, the CDR3 reads TGTGCCAGCAGTAACGAATACGGGACTCCCTACAATGAGCAGTTCTTC.

This clone was picked up one time. V is TRBV19 and J is TRBJ2-2; D may correspond to TRBD1 or TRBD2 (5 bases each). Per germline, CDR1 LNHDA and CDR2 SQIVND (reference sequence). The CDR3 is made up of 20 amino acids. Trimming pared 0 bases from V and 3 bases from J, leaving 23 bases between. CDR3 amino acids: CASSIDLGRGRDWDTGELFF. CDR3 bases: TGTGCCAGTAGTATAGATCTGGGAAGGGGTCGGGATTGGGACACCGGGGAGCTGTTTTTT.

The chain joins TRBV5-6 to TRBJ2-2; no firm D call. V was shortened by 5 bases and J by 9 bases, with 11 bases between the two germline ends. The CDR3 sequence is 12 residues long. Germline CDR1 and CDR2: SGHDT and YYEEEE. The CDR3 DNA follows: TGTGCCAGCAGTTCCACTGGGTGGGAGCTGTTTTTT. As protein: CASSSTGWELFF.

Written as DNA, the CDR3 is TGTGCCAGCAGCTTAGCGGGAGGACCTTATGGCTACACCTTC. Amino acid sequence: CASSLAGGPYGYTF. This rearrangement joins TRBV7-9 to TRBJ1-2; D gene ambiguous. Germline loops: CDR1 SEHNR, CDR2 FQNEAQ (reference sequence). Trimming left V 0 bases short and J 5 bases short, with 10 bases between. This CDR3 contains 14 residues.

By proportion, this clone is medium-sized. The rearrangement uses TRBV27 and TRBJ1-4; 9 nucleotides match TRBD1. V gave up 4 bases and J gave up 11 bases; unmatched junction bases: 2. Germline CDR1 MNHEY, CDR2 SMNVEV (reference sequence). The CDR3 is 12 residues long. In nucleotides, the CDR3 is TGTGCCAGCAGTTCCGGGACAGGGAAACTGTTTTTT. Translating it yields CASSSGTGKLFF.

This clone was detected only once. The chain uses TRBV6-5 and TRBJ2-7; no clear D gene. Germline lookup yields CDR1 MNHEY and CDR2 SVGAGI. The CDR3 contains 15 residues. V lost 0 bases and J 0 bases, leaving 9 bases between the germline ends. CDR3: CASSYSPVSSYEQYV. CDR3 DNA: TGTGCCAGCAGTTACTCGCCCGTCAGCTCCTACGAGCAGTACGTC.

The chain couples TRBV27 to TRBJ1-5; TRBD1 might be the D (5 bases). The ends were cut back, 6 bases at V and 6 bases at J, with 15 bases in the middle. The germline CDR1 and CDR2 sequences are MNHEY and SMNVEV (reference sequence). The CDR3 sequence is 14 residues long. CDR3 loop: CASSLLGVSQPQHF. The CDR3 coding sequence is TGTGCCAGCAGCTTACTAGGGGTCAGTCAGCCCCAGCATTTT.

The CDR3 loop is CASSARDESPLHF. The CDR3 bases are TGTGCCAGTAGTGCCAGGGACGAGTCACCCCTCCACTTT. The chain is built from TRBV19 and TRBJ1-6; a possible D gene is TRBD1 (5 bases). V was clipped by 5 bases and J by 10 bases, with 12 bases between them. The CDR3 covers 13 residues. The V gene's germline CDR1 is LNHDA and CDR2 SQIVND (reference sequence).

This chain uses TRBV15 with TRBJ2-1; D is unresolved. Germline V gene data show CDR1 as LNHNV and CDR2 as YYDKDF (reference sequence). V gave up 3 bases and J gave up 5 bases, with 8 bases separating them. The CDR3 length is 13 residues. CDR3 sequence (DNA): TGTGCCACCAGCAGTAGAGCCGACAATGAGCAGTTCTTC. This codes for CATSSRADNEQFF.

This chain uses TRBV2 with TRBJ1-1; D gene ambiguous. The CDR3 runs to 14 residues. V gave up 6 bases and J gave up 4 bases, with 15 bases separating them. The germline V gene has CDR1 SNHLY and CDR2 FYNNEI. The CDR3 nucleotides are TGTGCCAGCAGCGGATGGGTGGATGGCACTGAAGCTTTCTTT. Its translation is CASSGWVDGTEAFF.

This clone was observed a handful of times. CDR3 protein: CASMRRTGYDNEQFF. CDR3 sequence (DNA): TGTGCCAGTATGCGAAGGACAGGGTATGACAATGAGCAGTTCTTC. The gene calls are TRBV2 and TRBJ2-1; 8 positions match TRBD1. Trimming cost V 9 bases and J 5 bases; bases outside gene matches: 12. Germline V gene data show CDR1 as SNHLY and CDR2 as FYNNEI. The CDR3 totals 15 residues.

V is TRBV6-5 and J is TRBJ2-1; D might be TRBD1 or TRBD2, each matching 6 bases. The V end was cut by 6 bases, the J end by 7 bases, with 16 bases between. This CDR3 region has 14 residues. CDR1 and CDR2 from the germline V gene are MNHEY and SVGAGI. DNA of the CDR3: TGTGCCAGCAGACCGAGGGGGGTTTGGAATGAGCAGTTCTTC. Protein product: CASRPRGVWNEQFF.

This clone was counted once. The V and J genes are TRBV11-2 and TRBJ2-7, with a tentative D call TRBD2 (5 bases). Per germline, CDR1 SGHAT and CDR2 FQNNGV. V lost 2 bases and J 5 bases, leaving 13 bases between the germline ends. The CDR3 spans 14 residues. CDR3 loop: CASSLTQPGNEQYV. CDR3 nucleotides: TGTGCCAGCAGCTTAACTCAACCCGGGAACGAGCAGTACGTC.

This clone was counted a few times. The rearrangement uses TRBV11-3 and TRBJ2-7; 9 bases align to TRBD2. The CDR3 covers 14 residues. J was trimmed by 5 bases and V by 5 bases; bases with no gene match: 7. CDR1 is SGHNT, CDR2 YENEEA, per germline. CDR3 residues: CASSLSGSSDEQYF. Written as DNA, the CDR3 is TGTGCCAGCAGCCTTAGCGGGAGTAGCGACGAGCAGTACTTC.

The J gene is TRBJ2-2, the V gene TRBV5-4; 7 bases match TRBD1. Germline CDR1 is SGHNT and CDR2 is YYREEE (reference sequence). Losses at the gene ends were 3 bases for V and 1 base for J; bases not matched to a gene: 3. CDR3 length equals 15 residues. The CDR3 protein is CASSSQGVNTGELFF. The CDR3 DNA reads as TGTGCCAGCAGCTCGCAGGGGGTGAACACCGGGGAGCTGTTTTTT.

This rearrangement joins TRBV2 to TRBJ1-6; D uncertain. The CDR3 runs to 14 residues. Trimming removed 1 base from V and 7 bases from J, with 8 bases in between. Germline V gene data show CDR1 as SNHLY and CDR2 as FYNNEI. In DNA form, the CDR3 reads TGTGCCAGCAGTGAAGTTATTGGCAATTCACCCCTCCACTTT. As protein: CASSEVIGNSPLHF.

This chain connects TRBV6-1 to TRBJ1-4; D remains unclear. Trimming shortened V by 0 bases and J by 12 bases, and 17 bases separated the two germline ends. There are 15 residues in the CDR3. Germline loops: CDR1 MNHNS, CDR2 SASEGT. For the CDR3, the DNA is TGTGCCAGCAGTGAAGCGCGCGGAGGGATTTTGGAACTGTTTTTT. Its translation is CASSEARGGILELFF.

The genes are TRBV4-2 and TRBJ2-7; 8 nucleotides agree with TRBD1. The V gene end was trimmed by 2 bases and the J gene end by 6 bases; junction bases not matched to a gene: 6. Germline V gene lookup returns CDR1 LGHNA and CDR2 YNFKEQ. The CDR3 covers 14 residues. CDR3 region: CASSQRTGTAEQYF. DNA of the CDR3: TGTGCCAGCAGCCAACGGACAGGGACGGCCGAGCAGTACTTC.

The rearrangement joins TRBV28 to TRBJ2-7, with a weak D call TRBD2 (5 bases). The length of the CDR3 is 15 residues. The germline V gene encodes CDR1 MDHEN and CDR2 SYDVKM. With 6 bases removed from V and 4 bases from J, the gap between germline ends came to 19 bases. CDR3 sequence: CASRAPGSMSYEQYF. Written as DNA, the CDR3 is TGTGCCAGCAGGGCGCCGGGATCCATGTCTTACGAGCAGTACTTC. The whole variable domain, filled in from reference TRBV28 and TRBJ2-7, reads DVKVTQSSRYLVKRTGEKVFLECVQDMDHENMFWYRQDPGLGLRLIYFSYDVKMKEKGDIPEGYSVSREKKERFSLILESASTNQTSMYLCASRAPGSMSYEQYFGPGTRLTVT.

This clone is medium-sized. The V gene is TRBV9, the J gene TRBJ2-7; D is undetermined. V was trimmed by 1 base and J by 6 bases, leaving 11 bases between them. The CDR3 has 13 amino acids. From germline, CDR1 is SGDLS and CDR2 YYNGEE. For the CDR3, the DNA is TGTGCCAGCAGCGTATGGGGAAATGGCGAGCAGTACTTC. Its protein is CASSVWGNGEQYF.

This clone was detected only once. The chain employs TRBV28 and TRBJ2-7; D is uncertain. V dropped 3 bases and J dropped 7 bases, with 13 bases sitting between them. The CDR3 totals 13 residues. Germline V gene sequence: CDR1 MDHEN, CDR2 SYDVKM. The CDR3, as DNA: TGTGCCAGCAGTTTCAGCCCAGTGAGAGAGCAGTACTTC. This codes for CASSFSPVREQYF.

The chain couples TRBV28 to TRBJ1-1; 9 bases match TRBD1. This CDR3 comprises 12 residues. Germline CDR1 and CDR2: MDHEN and SYDVKM. After removal of 6 bases from V and 11 bases from J, the junction contained 7 bases not matched to a gene. The CDR3 spells CASRDDRGAAFF. The CDR3 coding sequence is TGTGCCAGCAGAGACGACAGGGGGGCTGCTTTCTTT.

This chain links TRBV11-1 with TRBJ1-1; 7 nucleotides line up with TRBD1. The CDR3 has 13 residues. V shed 5 bases, J shed 5 bases, and the junction held 5 bases outside the gene matches. Looked up from germline, CDR1 is SGHAT and CDR2 is FQDESV (reference sequence). The CDR3 sequence is CASSGQDRTEAFF. CDR3 bases: TGTGCCAGCAGCGGACAGGACCGTACTGAAGCTTTCTTT. Filled out from reference TRBV11-1 and TRBJ1-1, the complete variable domain reads EAEVAQSPRYKITEKSQAVAFWCDPISGHATLYWYRQILGQGPELLVQFQDESVVDDSQLPKDRFSAERLKGVDSTLKIQPAELGDSAMYLCASSGQDRTEAFFGQGTRLTVV.

This chain links TRBV10-3 with TRBJ2-3; weak D call: TRBD1 (5 bases). From germline, CDR1 is ENHRY and CDR2 SYGVKD. Trimming shortened V by 0 bases and J by 8 bases, and 21 bases separated the two germline ends. The CDR3 consists of 17 residues. CDR3 loop: CAISESKAGRGAGTQYF. The CDR3 nucleotides are TGTGCCATCAGTGAGTCGAAGGCAGGGCGTGGGGCAGGTACGCAGTATTTT.